The rows below give T cell receptor beta chains drawn from one sample of a study of OX40 agonist ivuxolimab in advanced cancers. The method was immunoSEQ multiplex PCR; TCRdb's version includes in-frame clones alone and lacks a portion of them. The profile covers about 96,000 clones, with more than 80% appearing a single time and 4.5% to 6% taken by the ten largest. Sequencing used CD4+ or CD8+ T cells sorted from blood, obtained in a trial of the OX40 agonist ivuxolimab. These receptors all stem from an adult with an advanced solid tumor such as melanoma, head and neck, liver or kidney cancer. Each CDR3 is given with its conserved first and last residue.

V gene: TRBV6-5; J gene: TRBJ1-4; CDR3 protein: CASSPRGSNEKLFF
V gene: TRBV5-1; J gene: TRBJ1-2; CDR3 protein: CASSLDEGRSGYTF
V gene: TRBV30; J gene: TRBJ2-1; CDR3 protein: CAWSVLQNNEQFF
V gene: TRBV5-5; J gene: TRBJ1-5; CDR3 protein: CASSTGSGDQPQHF
V gene: TRBV5-1; J gene: TRBJ2-2; CDR3 protein: CASRRSSGNTGELFF
V gene: TRBV7-8; J gene: TRBJ2-1; CDR3 protein: CASSLARPAVPHSYNEQFF
V gene: TRBV7-2; J gene: TRBJ2-7; CDR3 protein: CASSSTGNEQYF
V gene: TRBV19; J gene: TRBJ1-2; CDR3 protein: CASSIGGGKNYGYTF
V gene: TRBV5-1; J gene: TRBJ1-1; CDR3 protein: CASSLAGTPLTEAFF
V gene: TRBV10-1; J gene: TRBJ2-7; CDR3 protein: CANPRAPGQGGYEQYF
V gene: TRBV6-5; J gene: TRBJ1-6; CDR3 protein: CASSYLGEGSPLHF
V gene: TRBV5-6; J gene: TRBJ2-7; CDR3 protein: CASRGRDRGRYEQYF